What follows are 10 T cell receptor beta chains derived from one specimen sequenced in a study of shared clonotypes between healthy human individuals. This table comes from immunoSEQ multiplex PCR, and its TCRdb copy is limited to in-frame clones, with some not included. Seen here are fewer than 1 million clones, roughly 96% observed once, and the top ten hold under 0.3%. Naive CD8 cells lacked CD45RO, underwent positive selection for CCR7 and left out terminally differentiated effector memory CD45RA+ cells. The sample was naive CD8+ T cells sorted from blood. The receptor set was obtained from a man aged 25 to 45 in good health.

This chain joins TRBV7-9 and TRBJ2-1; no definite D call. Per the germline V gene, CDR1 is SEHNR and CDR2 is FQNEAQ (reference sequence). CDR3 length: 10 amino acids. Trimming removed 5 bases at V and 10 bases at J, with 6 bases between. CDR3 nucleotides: TGTGCCAGCAGCCACCAAGAGCAGTTCTTC. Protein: CASSHQEQFF. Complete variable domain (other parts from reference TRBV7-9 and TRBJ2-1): DTGVSQNPRHKITKRGQNVTFRCDPISEHNRLYWYRQTLGQGPEFLTYFQNEAQLEKSRLLSDRFSAERPKGSFSTLEIQRTEQGDSAMYLCASSHQEQFFGPGTRLTVL.

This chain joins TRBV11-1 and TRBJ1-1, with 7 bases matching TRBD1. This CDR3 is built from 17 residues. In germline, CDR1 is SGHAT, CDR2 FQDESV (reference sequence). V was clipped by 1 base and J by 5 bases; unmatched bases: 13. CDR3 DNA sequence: TGTGCCAGCAGCTTAGGAGACAGGGAGGGGTCGTGGACTGAAGCTTTCTTT. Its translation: CASSLGDREGSWTEAFF.

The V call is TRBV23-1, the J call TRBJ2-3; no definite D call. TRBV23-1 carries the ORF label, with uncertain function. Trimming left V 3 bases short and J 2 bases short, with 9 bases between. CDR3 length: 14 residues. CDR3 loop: CASSHLTPTDTQYF. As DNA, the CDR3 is TGCGCCAGCAGTCACCTGACCCCCACAGATACGCAGTATTTT.

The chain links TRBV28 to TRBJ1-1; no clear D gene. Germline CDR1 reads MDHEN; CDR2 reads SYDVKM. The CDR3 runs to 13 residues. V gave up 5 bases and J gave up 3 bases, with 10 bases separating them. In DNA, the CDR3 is TGTGCCAGCAGTAGAGACGGATACACTGAAGCTTTCTTT. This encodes CASSRDGYTEAFF.

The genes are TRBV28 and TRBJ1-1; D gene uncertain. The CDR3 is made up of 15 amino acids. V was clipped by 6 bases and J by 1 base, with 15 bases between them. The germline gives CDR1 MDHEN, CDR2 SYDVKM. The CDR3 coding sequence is TGTGCCAGCAGCGGAAGACACCACACGAACACTGAAGCTTTCTTT. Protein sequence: CASSGRHHTNTEAFF. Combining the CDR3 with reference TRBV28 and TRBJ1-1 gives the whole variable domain DVKVTQSSRYLVKRTGEKVFLECVQDMDHENMFWYRQDPGLGLRLIYFSYDVKMKEKGDIPEGYSVSREKKERFSLILESASTNQTSMYLCASSGRHHTNTEAFFGQGTRLTVV.

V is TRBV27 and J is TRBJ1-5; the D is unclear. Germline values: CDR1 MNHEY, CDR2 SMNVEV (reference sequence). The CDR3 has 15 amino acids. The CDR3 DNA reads TGTACGACCCTCCCGGCGGGAACTAGCAATCAGCCCCAGCATTTT. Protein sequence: CTTLPAGTSNQPQHF.

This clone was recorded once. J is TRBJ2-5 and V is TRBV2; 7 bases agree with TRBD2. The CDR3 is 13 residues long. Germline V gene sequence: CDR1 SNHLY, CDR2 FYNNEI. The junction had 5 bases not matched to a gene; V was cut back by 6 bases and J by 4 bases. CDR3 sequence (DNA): TGTGCCAGCAGGGGGGGGACGGGAGAGACCCAGTACTTC. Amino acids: CASRGGTGETQYF.

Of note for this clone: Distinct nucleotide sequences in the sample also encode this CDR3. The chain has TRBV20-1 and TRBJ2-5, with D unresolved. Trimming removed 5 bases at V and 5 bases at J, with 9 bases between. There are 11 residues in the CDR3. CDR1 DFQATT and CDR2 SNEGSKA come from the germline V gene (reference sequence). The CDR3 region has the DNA TGCAGTGCTCCAACGGGTGAGACCCAGTACTTC. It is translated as CSAPTGETQYF.

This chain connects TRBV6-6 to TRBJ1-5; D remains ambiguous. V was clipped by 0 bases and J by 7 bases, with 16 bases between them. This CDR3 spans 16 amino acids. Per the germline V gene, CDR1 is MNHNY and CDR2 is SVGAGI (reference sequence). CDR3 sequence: CASSYSIEKGGQPQHF. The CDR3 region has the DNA TGTGCCAGCAGTTACTCGATTGAGAAGGGAGGCCAGCCCCAGCATTTT.

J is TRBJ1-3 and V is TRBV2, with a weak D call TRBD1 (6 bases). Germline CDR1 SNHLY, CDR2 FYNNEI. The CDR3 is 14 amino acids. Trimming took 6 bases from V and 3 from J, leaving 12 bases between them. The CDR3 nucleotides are TGTGCCAGCAGCACAGGGTTATTTGGAAACACCATATATTTT. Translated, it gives CASSTGLFGNTIYF.